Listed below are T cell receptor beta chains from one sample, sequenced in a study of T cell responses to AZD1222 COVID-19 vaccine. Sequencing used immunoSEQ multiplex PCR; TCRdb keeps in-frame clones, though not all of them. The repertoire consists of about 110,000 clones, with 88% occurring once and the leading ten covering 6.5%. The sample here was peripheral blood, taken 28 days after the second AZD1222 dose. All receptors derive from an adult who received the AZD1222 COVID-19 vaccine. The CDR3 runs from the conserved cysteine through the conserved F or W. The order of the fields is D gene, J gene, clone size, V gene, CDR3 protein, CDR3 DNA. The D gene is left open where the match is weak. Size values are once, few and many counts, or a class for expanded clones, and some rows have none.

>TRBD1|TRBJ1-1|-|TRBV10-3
CAIKDRALTLDTEAFF
TGTGCCATCAAAGACAGGGCACTCACCCTGGACACTGAAGCTTTCTTT
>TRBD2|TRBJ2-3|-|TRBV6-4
CASSPSGGAPDTQYF
TGTGCCAGCAGCCCAAGCGGGGGGGCACCAGATACGCAGTATTTT
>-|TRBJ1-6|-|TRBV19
CASSIPGENSPLHF
TGTGCCAGTAGTATTCCCGGGGAGAATTCACCCCTCCACTTT
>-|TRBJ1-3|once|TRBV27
CASSLYYSPKENTIYF
TGTGCCAGCAGTTTATATTACAGCCCCAAGGAAAACACCATATATTTT
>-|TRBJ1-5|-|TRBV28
CASIPGAGIYSNQPQHF
TGTGCCAGCATCCCAGGGGCAGGAATATATAGCAATCAGCCCCAGCATTTT
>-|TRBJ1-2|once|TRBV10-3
CAISGGGSNYGYTF
TGTGCCATCAGCGGGGGGGGGAGCAACTATGGCTACACCTTC
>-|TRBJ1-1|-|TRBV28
CASRADGMNTEAFF
TGTGCCAGCAGAGCGGACGGAATGAACACTGAAGCTTTCTTT
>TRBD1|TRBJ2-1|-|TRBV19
CASRSDRGNEQFF
TGTGCCAGTAGGTCCGACAGGGGGAATGAGCAGTTCTTC
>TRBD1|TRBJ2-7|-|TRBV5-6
CASSLGDRDHEQYF
TGTGCCAGCAGCTTGGGGGACAGGGATCACGAGCAGTACTTC
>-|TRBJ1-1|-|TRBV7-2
CASSLVWDDTEAFF
TGTGCCAGCAGCTTAGTCTGGGACGACACTGAAGCTTTCTTT
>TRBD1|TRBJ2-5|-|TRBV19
CATRLTGGGGETQYF
TGTGCCACCAGATTAACAGGGGGCGGAGGAGAGACCCAGTACTTC
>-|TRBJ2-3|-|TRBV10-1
CASSRVRGGGTTDTQYF
TGCGCCAGCAGTCGGGTTAGAGGGGGGGGGACCACAGATACGCAGTATTTT
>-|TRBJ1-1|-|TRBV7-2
CASSPGAQGHPEAFF
TGTGCCAGCAGCCCTGGGGCCCAGGGGCACCCGGAGGCTTTCTTT
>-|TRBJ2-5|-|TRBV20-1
CSAGVQETQYF
TGCAGTGCGGGTGTCCAAGAGACCCAGTACTTC
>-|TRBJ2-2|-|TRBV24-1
CATSDPGADGELFF
TGTGCCACCAGTGATCCGGGGGCCGACGGGGAGCTGTTTTTT
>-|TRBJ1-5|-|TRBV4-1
CASSPSSDSTAQPQHF
TGCGCCAGCAGCCCCTCTAGTGATTCCACAGCTCAGCCCCAGCATTTT
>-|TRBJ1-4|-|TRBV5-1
CASSLEGTGKLFF
TGCGCCAGCAGCTTGGAAGGAACGGGGAAACTGTTTTTT
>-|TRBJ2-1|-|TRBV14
CASSQELGQSSYNEQFF
TGTGCCAGCAGCCAAGAACTCGGACAGAGCTCCTACAATGAGCAGTTCTTC
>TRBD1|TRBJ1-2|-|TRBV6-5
CASSRPGDRGNGYTF
TGTGCCAGCAGTCGTCCCGGGGACAGGGGGAATGGCTACACCTTC
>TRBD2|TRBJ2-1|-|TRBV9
CASSDTGTSGSGFYNEQFF
TGTGCCAGCAGCGACACCGGGACTAGCGGGAGTGGTTTCTACAATGAGCAGTTCTTC
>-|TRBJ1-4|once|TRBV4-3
CASSQLGVGSQLFF
TGCGCCAGCAGCCAACTCGGAGTCGGGTCCCAACTGTTTTTT
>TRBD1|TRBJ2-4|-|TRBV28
CASSSGDSLKNIQYF
TGTGCCAGCAGTTCAGGGGACAGCCTGAAAAACATTCAGTACTTC
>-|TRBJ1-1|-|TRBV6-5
CASIGQRRRDTEAFF
TGTGCCAGCATTGGGCAACGGAGGAGGGACACTGAAGCTTTCTTT
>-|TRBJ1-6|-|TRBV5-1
CASSQQATDYNSPLHF
TGCGCCAGCAGCCAACAAGCGACCGATTATAATTCACCCCTCCACTTT
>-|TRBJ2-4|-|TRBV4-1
CASSQAAPGKNIQYF
TGCGCCAGCAGCCAAGCGGCGCCTGGCAAAAACATTCAGTACTTC
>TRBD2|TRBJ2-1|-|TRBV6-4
CASSEMSGGIGEQFF
TGTGCCAGCAGTGAGATGAGCGGGGGGATTGGTGAGCAGTTCTTC
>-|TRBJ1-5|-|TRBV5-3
CARSRPSRLGGFQPQHF
TGTGCCAGAAGTCGCCCCTCTCGATTGGGGGGCTTCCAGCCCCAGCATTTT
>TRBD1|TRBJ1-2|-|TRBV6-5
CASSYSDRNYGYTF
TGTGCCAGCAGTTACTCGGACAGGAACTATGGCTACACCTTC
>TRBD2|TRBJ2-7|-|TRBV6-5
CASSYSLLAGFYEQYF
TGTGCCAGCAGTTACTCTTTACTAGCGGGGTTTTACGAGCAGTACTTC
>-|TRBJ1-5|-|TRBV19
CASRGAGNQPQHF
TGTGCCAGTAGAGGGGCAGGCAATCAGCCCCAGCATTTT
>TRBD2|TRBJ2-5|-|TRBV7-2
CASSPLAGAAKETQYF
TGTGCCAGCAGCCCCCTAGCGGGCGCAGCTAAAGAGACCCAGTACTTC
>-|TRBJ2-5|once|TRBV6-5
CASSLLGTQYF
TGTGCCAGCAGTCTATTGGGGACCCAGTACTTC
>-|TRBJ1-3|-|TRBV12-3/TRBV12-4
CASSFGLGNTIYF
TGTGCCAGCAGTTTTGGACTAGGAAACACCATATATTTT
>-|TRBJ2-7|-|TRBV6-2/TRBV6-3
CASSNPAPGEQYF
TGTGCCAGCAGTAACCCGGCGCCGGGCGAGCAGTACTTC
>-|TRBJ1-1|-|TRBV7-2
CASSLDIGQSNTEAFF
TGTGCCAGCAGCTTAGACATCGGACAAAGCAACACTGAAGCTTTCTTT
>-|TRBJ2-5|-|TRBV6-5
CATGGADGDAEYF
TGTGCCACGGGGGGCGCAGATGGTGACGCCGAGTACTTC
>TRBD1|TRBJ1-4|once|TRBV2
CASRQATGPWEKLFF
TGTGCCAGCAGGCAAGCGACAGGGCCTTGGGAAAAACTGTTTTTT
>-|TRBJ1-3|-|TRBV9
CASSARGDNSGNTIYF
TGTGCCAGCAGCGCGAGGGGCGACAACTCTGGAAACACCATATATTTT
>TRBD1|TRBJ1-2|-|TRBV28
CASSPGGTGDMGYTF
TGTGCCAGCAGTCCCGGGGGGACAGGGGATATGGGCTACACCTTC
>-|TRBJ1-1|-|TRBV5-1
CASSPREGGNTEAFF
TGCGCCAGCAGCCCCCGCGAGGGGGGGAACACTGAAGCTTTCTTT
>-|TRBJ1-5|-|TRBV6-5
CASSPGGSNQPQHF
TGTGCCAGCAGTCCCGGTGGTAGCAATCAGCCCCAGCATTTT
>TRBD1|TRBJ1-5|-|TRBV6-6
CASSWQGADNQPQHF
TGTGCCAGCAGTTGGCAGGGGGCGGACAATCAGCCCCAGCATTTT
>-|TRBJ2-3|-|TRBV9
CASSGGNGDTQYF
TGTGCCAGCAGCGGGGGGAACGGAGATACGCAGTATTTT
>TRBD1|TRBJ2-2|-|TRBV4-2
CASSQYRGTGELFF
TGTGCCAGCAGCCAATACAGGGGGACCGGGGAGCTGTTTTTT
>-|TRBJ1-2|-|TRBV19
CASSLEGNYGYTF
TGTGCCAGTAGCCTCGAAGGGAACTATGGCTACACCTTC
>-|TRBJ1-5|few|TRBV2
CASSETGKSQPQHF
TGTGCCAGCAGTGAAACGGGAAAGTCGCAGCCCCAGCATTTT
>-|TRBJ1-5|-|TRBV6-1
CASSEAGGQPQHF
TGTGCCAGCAGTGAAGCGGGGGGGCAGCCCCAGCATTTT
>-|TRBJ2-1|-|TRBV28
CASKEGAQRNEQFF
TGTGCCAGCAAGGAGGGGGCCCAGAGGAATGAGCAGTTCTTC
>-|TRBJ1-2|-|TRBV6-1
CASSETGGGYTF
TGTGCCAGCAGTGAAACGGGGGGAGGCTACACCTTC
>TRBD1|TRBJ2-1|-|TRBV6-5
CASNHQGAIHNEQFF
TGTGCCAGCAATCATCAGGGGGCGATTCACAATGAGCAGTTCTTC
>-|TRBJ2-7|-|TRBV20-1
CSARERDEQYF
TGCAGTGCTAGAGAACGGGACGAGCAGTACTTC
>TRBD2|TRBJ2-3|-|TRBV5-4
CASSAGLADTDTQYF
TGTGCCAGCAGCGCCGGACTAGCGGACACAGATACGCAGTATTTT
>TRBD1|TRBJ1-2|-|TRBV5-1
CASSTGDRSYGYTF
TGCGCCAGCAGCACCGGGGACAGGTCCTATGGCTACACCTTC
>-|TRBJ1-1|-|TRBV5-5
CATGLGDSEAFF
TGTGCCACGGGGCTCGGGGACTCTGAAGCTTTCTTT